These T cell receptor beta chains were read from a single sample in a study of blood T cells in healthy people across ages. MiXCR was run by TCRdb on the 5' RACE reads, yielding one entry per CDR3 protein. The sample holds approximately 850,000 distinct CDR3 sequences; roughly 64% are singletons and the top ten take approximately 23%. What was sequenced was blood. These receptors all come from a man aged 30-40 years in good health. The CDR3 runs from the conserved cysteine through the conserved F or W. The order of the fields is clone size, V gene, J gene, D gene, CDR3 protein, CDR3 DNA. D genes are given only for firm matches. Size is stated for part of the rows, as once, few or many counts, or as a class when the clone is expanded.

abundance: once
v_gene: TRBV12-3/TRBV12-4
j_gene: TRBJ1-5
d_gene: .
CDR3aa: CASTSGNYNQPQHF
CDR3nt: TGTGCCAGCACCTCAGGGAATTACAATCAGCCCCAGCATTTT

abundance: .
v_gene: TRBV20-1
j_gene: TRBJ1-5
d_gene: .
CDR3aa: CSAIGGGQQPQHF
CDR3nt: TGCAGTGCCATAGGGGGGGGGCAACAGCCCCAGCATTTT

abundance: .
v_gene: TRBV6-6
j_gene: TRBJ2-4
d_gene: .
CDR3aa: CASLGLGIEQYF
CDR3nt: TGTGCCAGCCTGGGACTTGGGATAGAGCAGTACTTC

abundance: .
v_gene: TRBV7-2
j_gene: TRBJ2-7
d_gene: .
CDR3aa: CASSSDSSGVSYEQYF
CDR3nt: TGTGCCAGCAGCTCGGACAGCTCCGGGGTCTCCTACGAGCAGTACTTC

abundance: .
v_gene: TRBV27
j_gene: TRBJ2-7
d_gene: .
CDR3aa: CASKRAGDSYEQYF
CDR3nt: TGTGCCAGCAAGAGGGCCGGGGACTCCTACGAGCAGTACTTC

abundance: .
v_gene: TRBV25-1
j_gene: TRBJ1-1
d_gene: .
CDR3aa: CASSEYTNTEAFF
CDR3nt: TGTGCCAGCAGTGAATATACCAACACTGAAGCTTTCTTT

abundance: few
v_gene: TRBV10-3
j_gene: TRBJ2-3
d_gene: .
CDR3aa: CAISESGASTDTQYF
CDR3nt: TGTGCCATCAGTGAGTCGGGAGCTAGCACAGATACGCAGTATTTT

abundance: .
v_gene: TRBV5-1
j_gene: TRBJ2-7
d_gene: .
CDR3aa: CASRSGNEQYF
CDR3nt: TGCGCCAGCAGATCCGGGAACGAGCAGTACTTC

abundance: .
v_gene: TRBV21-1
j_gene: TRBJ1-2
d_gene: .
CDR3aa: CASSKTDRGYGYTF
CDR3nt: TGTGCCAGCAGCAAAACCGACAGGGGTTATGGCTACACCTTC

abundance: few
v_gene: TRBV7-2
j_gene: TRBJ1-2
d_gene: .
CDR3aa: CASSERARLLGYTF
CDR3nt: TGTGCCAGCAGCGAACGGGCCCGGCTTTTGGGCTACACCTTC

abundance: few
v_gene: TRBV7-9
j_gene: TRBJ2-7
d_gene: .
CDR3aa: CASSPEIAEQYF
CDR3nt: TGTGCCAGCAGCCCAGAAATTGCCGAGCAGTACTTC

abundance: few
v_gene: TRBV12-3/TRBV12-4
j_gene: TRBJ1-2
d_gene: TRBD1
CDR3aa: CASSLDRGLGYTF
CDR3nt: TGTGCCAGCAGTTTGGACAGGGGGCTTGGCTACACCTTC

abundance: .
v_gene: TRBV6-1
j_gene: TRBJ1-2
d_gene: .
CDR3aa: CASRESGTPGYTF
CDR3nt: TGTGCCAGCAGGGAATCAGGGACTCCTGGCTACACCTTC

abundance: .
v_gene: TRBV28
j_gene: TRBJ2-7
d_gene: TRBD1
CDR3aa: CASSPTGLYEQYF
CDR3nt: TGTGCCAGCAGCCCGACAGGGTTGTACGAGCAGTACTTC

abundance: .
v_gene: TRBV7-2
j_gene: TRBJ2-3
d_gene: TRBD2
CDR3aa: CASIIAGGRDTQYF
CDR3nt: TGTGCCAGCATCATAGCGGGGGGGCGAGATACGCAGTATTTT

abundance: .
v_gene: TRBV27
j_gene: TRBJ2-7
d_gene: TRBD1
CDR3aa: CASSLFGDRYEQYF
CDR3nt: TGTGCCAGCAGTTTATTCGGGGACAGGTACGAGCAGTACTTC